Listed below are T cell receptor beta chains from one sample, sequenced in a study of shared clonotypes between healthy human individuals. Repertoires were generated with immunoSEQ multiplex PCR, while TCRdb's copy carries only in-frame clones and drops some. The sample contains about 2.4 million clones, approximately 93% of which appear only once. The sequencing sample was made of naive CD4+ T cells from PBMCs. Receptors were obtained from a man aged 18-30 years in good health. Some clones in this sample may be carry-over from other donors' samples. Each CDR3 is given with its conserved first and last residue. Fields, in order: J gene, D gene, clone size, V gene, CDR3 DNA, CDR3 protein. A D gene is named only where the DNA matches it firmly. Clone size, where shown, is once, few, many, or a class for clones that have expanded.

TRBJ1-1 - - TRBV9 TGTGCCAGCAGCGTCTTTCCGGGGAACACTGAAGCTTTCTTT CASSVFPGNTEAFF
TRBJ2-5 - - TRBV20-1 TGCAGTGCTAGGGACCAAGAGACCCAGTACTTC CSARDQETQYF
TRBJ2-5 - - TRBV28 TGTGCCAGCACCCGGGGTGCGGTCGAGACCCAGTACTTC CASTRGAVETQYF
TRBJ1-6 - once TRBV30 TGTGCCTGGAACACCGGGAGCTCCTATAATTCACCCCTCCACTTT CAWNTGSSYNSPLHF
TRBJ1-4 TRBD1 - TRBV28 TGTGCCAGCAGTCTGCAGACAGGGGCTAGTGAAAAACTGTTTTTT CASSLQTGASEKLFF
TRBJ2-5 - - TRBV11-3 TGTGCCAGCAGCTTAGGGCCAGGGGAGACCCAGTACTTC CASSLGPGETQYF
TRBJ1-1 - - TRBV6-6 TGTGCCAGCAGCCCGGGGCGGGCCAGGGCCGCTTTCTTT CASSPGRARAAFF
TRBJ2-7 - - TRBV5-1 TGCGCCAGCAGCCAACAGGTGGGGGTCTACGAGCAGTACTTC CASSQQVGVYEQYF
TRBJ2-2 - - TRBV29-1 TGCAGCATTTCGAGGGGAACCGGGGAGCTGTTTTTT CSISRGTGELFF
TRBJ1-1 - - TRBV29-1 TGCAGCGTCCTCTTACAGGGAACAATGAACACTGAAGCTTTCTTT CSVLLQGTMNTEAFF
TRBJ1-1 - - TRBV10-3 TGTGCCATCGGAAAGGGACACCTAAACACTGAAGCTTTCTTT CAIGKGHLNTEAFF
TRBJ1-3 - - TRBV18 TGTGCCAGCTCACCAGTCGGGGGACGAAACACCATATATTTT CASSPVGGRNTIYF
TRBJ2-3 TRBD2 - TRBV2 TGTGCCAGCAGTCTCCAAGCGGGGAGGGTTGAGGCGCAGTATTTT CASSLQAGRVEAQYF
TRBJ2-1 TRBD2 - TRBV7-6 TGTGCCAGCAGTTCCGGACTAGCGGGAGCGAGGGAGCAGTTCTTC CASSSGLAGAREQFF
TRBJ1-1 - - TRBV5-1 TGCGCCAGCAGCCCGACACCTGGGGTGAACACTGAAGCTTTCTTT CASSPTPGVNTEAFF
TRBJ2-1 TRBD2 - TRBV9 TGTGCCAGCAGCGTAGGTGGAGGGACTAGACCCCTCGATCATGAGCAGTTCTTC CASSVGGGTRPLDHEQFF
TRBJ1-5 - - TRBV5-5 TGTGCCAGCAGCTGGGGCAGGGGCGGCAATCAGCCCCAGCATTTT CASSWGRGGNQPQHF
TRBJ2-5 - - TRBV5-1 TGCGCCAGCAGCTTGCGCGGGCCCCGAGACGGGGAGACCCAGTACTTC CASSLRGPRDGETQYF
TRBJ2-7 - - TRBV30 TGTGCCTGGAGTGTACCCCTGCGGGGTAACTACGAGCAGTACTTC CAWSVPLRGNYEQYF
TRBJ2-7 TRBD2 - TRBV5-1 TGCGCCAGCAGCTCGATAGCGGGAGGGCCGGGAGAGCAGTACTTC CASSSIAGGPGEQYF
TRBJ1-4 - - TRBV15 TGTGCCACCAGCAGAGATCGCGGGTTGGAAAAACTGTTTTTT CATSRDRGLEKLFF
TRBJ1-1 - - TRBV6-5 TGTGCCAGCAGTCCTCGACAGGCGAACACTGAAGCTTTCTTT CASSPRQANTEAFF
TRBJ1-1 - once TRBV4-1 TGCGCCAGCAGCCAAGGGGTAGGTCGGGGCGGGAACACTGAAGCTTTCTTT CASSQGVGRGGNTEAFF
TRBJ2-7 TRBD1 - TRBV5-1 TGCGCCAGCAGGGAACCCGGGACAGTAACCTACGAGCAGTACTTC CASREPGTVTYEQYF
TRBJ2-6 - - TRBV2 TGTGCCAGCAGCCGGGGAGCTGGGGCCAACGTCCTGACTTTC CASSRGAGANVLTF
TRBJ1-4 TRBD1 - TRBV28 TGTGCCAGCAGTTTCTCTACAGGGGTGAGGAAACTGTTTTTT CASSFSTGVRKLFF
TRBJ2-6 TRBD1 - TRBV5-4 TGTGCCAGCAGCAGCACAGGGGGCGCGTATGGGGCCAACGTCCTGACTTTC CASSSTGGAYGANVLTF
TRBJ2-7 TRBD2 - TRBV18 TGTGCCAGCTCACCAGTAGCGGGAGTTTACGAGCAGTACTTC CASSPVAGVYEQYF
TRBJ2-2 - - TRBV9 TGTGCCAGCAGCGTAGTGTCGGACCCCGGGGAGCTGTTTTTT CASSVVSDPGELFF
TRBJ2-7 - - TRBV6-1 TGTGCCAGCAGTGCCCCCGGGCGCCACGAGCAGTACTTC CASSAPGRHEQYF